This T cell receptor (beta chain) was documented in a study of blood T cell repertoires in COVID-19. Study-wide context: Sample material is recorded as cDNA or gDNA derived from T cells, B-cell-depleted T cells, or PBMCs.

In the authors' methods: It was from reference gene primer amplification that nucleated cell counts were estimated. Assay used: immunoSEQ multiplex PCR; TCRdb lists only in-frame clones, some missing. From that table come the V and J calls and clone size; the DNA was used to work out D and trimming. The sample consists of some 300,000 clones, approximately 90% of them appearing once. From germline, CDR1 is MGHRA and CDR2 YSYEKL. V gave up 6 bases and J gave up 4 bases, with 11 bases separating them. There are 13 residues in the CDR3. Sequencing was done on a sample of peripheral blood. The rearrangement links TRBV4-1 to TRBJ2-3, with D perhaps TRBD2 (5 bases). The clonotype originates from a man younger than 30 with active or convalescent COVID-19. Here the CDR3 reads CASSSEVADTQYF. CDR3 in DNA: TGCGCCAGCAGTTCGGAGGTGGCAGATACGCAGTATTTT.